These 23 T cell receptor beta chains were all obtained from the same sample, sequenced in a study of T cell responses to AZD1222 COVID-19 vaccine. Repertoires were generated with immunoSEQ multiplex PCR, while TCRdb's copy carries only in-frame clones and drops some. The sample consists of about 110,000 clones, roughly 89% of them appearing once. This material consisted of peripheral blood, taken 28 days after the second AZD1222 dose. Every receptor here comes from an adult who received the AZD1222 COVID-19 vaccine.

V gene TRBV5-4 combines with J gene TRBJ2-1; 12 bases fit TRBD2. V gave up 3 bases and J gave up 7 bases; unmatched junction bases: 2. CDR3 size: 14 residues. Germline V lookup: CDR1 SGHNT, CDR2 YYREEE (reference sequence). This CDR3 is CASSSSGGGNEQFF. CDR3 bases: TGTGCCAGCAGCTCTAGCGGGGGGGGGAATGAGCAGTTCTTC. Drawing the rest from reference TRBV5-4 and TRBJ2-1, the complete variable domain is ETGVTQSPTHLIKTRGQQVTLRCSSQSGHNTVSWYQQALGQGPQFIFQYYREEENGRGNFPPRFSGLQFPNYSSELNVNALELDDSALYLCASSSSGGGNEQFFGPGTRLTVL.

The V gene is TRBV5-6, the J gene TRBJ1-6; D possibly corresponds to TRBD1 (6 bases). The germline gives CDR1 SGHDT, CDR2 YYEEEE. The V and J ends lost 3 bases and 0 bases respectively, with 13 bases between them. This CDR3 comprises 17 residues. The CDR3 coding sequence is TGTGCCAGCAGCTCCACGACAGGCAGCTCCTATAATTCACCCCTCCACTTT. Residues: CASSSTTGSSYNSPLHF.

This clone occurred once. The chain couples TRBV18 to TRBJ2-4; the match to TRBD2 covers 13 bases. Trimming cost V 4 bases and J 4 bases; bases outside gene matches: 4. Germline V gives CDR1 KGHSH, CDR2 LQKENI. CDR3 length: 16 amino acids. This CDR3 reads CASSLTLAGGKNIQYF. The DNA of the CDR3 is TGTGCCAGCTCACTGACACTAGCGGGGGGGAAAAACATTCAGTACTTC.

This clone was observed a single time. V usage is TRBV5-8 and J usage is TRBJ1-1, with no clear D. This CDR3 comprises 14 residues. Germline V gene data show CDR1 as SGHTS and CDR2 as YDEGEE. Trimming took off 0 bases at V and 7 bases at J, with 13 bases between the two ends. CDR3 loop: CASSLAELTLEAFF. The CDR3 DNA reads TGTGCCAGCAGCTTGGCCGAATTAACCCTTGAAGCTTTCTTT.

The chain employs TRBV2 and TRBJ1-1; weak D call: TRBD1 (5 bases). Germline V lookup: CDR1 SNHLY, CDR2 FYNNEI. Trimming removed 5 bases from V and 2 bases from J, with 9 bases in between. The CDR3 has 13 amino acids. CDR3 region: CASSRDGNTEAFF. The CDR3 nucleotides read TGTGCCAGCAGTCGGGACGGCAACACTGAAGCTTTCTTT.

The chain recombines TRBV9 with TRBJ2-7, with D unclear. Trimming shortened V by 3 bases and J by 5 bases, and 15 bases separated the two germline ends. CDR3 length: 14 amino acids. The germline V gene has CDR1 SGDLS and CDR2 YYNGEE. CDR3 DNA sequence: TGTGCCAGCAGCGCGGGTCCTTTAGTTGACGAGCAGTACTTC. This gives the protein CASSAGPLVDEQYF. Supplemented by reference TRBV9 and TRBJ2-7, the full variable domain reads DSGVTQTPKHLITATGQRVTLRCSPRSGDLSVYWYQQSLDQGLQFLIQYYNGEERAKGNILERFSAQQFPDLHSELNLSSLELGDSALYFCASSAGPLVDEQYFGPGTRLTVT.

CDR3 nucleotides: TGTGCCAGCACCGAGGGGGGACAGGGCTCTGAAGCTTTCTTT. It encodes CASTEGGQGSEAFF. The gene calls are TRBV13 and TRBJ1-1; 9 bases fit TRBD1. CDR3 length equals 14 residues. The trim removed 7 bases at V and 6 bases at J, leaving 9 bases unmatched. CDR1 is PRHDT, CDR2 FYEKMQ, per germline (reference sequence).

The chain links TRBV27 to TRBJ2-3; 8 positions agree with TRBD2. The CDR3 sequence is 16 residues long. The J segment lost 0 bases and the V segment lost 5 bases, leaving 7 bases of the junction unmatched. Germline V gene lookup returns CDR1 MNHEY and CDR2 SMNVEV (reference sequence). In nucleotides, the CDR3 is TGTGCCAGCAGTCCTTATGCGGGGGGAAGCACAGATACGCAGTATTTT. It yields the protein CASSPYAGGSTDTQYF.

The CDR3 region is CASSLVGGELFF. The DNA for the CDR3 is TGTGCCAGCAGTTTAGTTGGCGGGGAGCTGTTTTTT. The chain carries TRBV12-3 or TRBV12-4 and TRBJ2-2; D is unresolved. Trimming stripped 1 base from V and 7 bases from J, with 4 bases between. This CDR3 has 12 residues.

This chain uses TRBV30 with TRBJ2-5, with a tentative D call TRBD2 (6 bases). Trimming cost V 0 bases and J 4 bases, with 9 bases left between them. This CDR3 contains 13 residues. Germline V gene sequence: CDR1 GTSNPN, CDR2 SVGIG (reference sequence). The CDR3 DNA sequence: TGTGCCTGGAGTGTACCGGGGGTAGAGACCCAGTACTTC. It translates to CAWSVPGVETQYF.

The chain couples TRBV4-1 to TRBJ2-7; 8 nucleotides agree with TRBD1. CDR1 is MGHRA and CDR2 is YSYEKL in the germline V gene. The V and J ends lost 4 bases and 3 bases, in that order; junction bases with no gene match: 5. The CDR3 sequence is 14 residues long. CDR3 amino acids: CASSRGQVLYEQYF. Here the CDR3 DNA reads TGCGCCAGCAGCCGGGGACAGGTACTCTACGAGCAGTACTTC.

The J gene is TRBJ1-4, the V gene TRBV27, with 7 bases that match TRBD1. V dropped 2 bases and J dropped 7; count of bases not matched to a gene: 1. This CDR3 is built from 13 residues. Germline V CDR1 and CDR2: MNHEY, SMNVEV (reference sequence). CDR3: CASSLPGGEKLFF. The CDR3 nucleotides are TGTGCCAGCAGTTTACCAGGGGGTGAAAAACTGTTTTTT.

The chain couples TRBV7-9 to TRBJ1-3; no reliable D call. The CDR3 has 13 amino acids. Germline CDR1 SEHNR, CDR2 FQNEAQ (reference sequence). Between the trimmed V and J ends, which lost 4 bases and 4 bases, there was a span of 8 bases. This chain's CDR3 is CASSWQSGNTIYF. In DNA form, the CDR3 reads TGTGCCAGCAGCTGGCAATCGGGAAACACCATATATTTT.

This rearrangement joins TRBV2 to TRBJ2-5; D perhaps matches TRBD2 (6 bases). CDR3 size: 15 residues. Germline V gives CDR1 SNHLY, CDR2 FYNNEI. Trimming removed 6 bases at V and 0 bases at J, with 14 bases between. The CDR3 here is CASSLGLQYQETQYF. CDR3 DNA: TGTGCCAGCAGCTTGGGACTTCAGTACCAAGAGACCCAGTACTTC.

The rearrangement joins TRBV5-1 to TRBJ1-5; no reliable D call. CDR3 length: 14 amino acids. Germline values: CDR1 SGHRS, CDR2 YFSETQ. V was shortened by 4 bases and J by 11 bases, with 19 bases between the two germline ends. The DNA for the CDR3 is TGCGCCAGCAGCACGGACGGCCCTCCTGGGGCCCAGCATTTT. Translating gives CASSTDGPPGAQHF.

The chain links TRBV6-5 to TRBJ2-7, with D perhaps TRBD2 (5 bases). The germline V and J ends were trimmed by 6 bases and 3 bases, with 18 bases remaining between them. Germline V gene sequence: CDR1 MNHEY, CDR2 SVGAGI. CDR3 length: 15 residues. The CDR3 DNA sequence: TGTGCCAGCAGCGCAAAAAGGGAGTTCTTCTACGAGCAGTACTTC. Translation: CASSAKREFFYEQYF.

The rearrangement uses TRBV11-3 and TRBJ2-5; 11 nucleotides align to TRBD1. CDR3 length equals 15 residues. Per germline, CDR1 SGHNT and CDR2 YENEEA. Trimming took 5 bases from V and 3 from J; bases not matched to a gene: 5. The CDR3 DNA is TGTGCCAGCAGCCCATCGGGACAGGGGGAAGAGACCCAGTACTTC. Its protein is CASSPSGQGEETQYF.

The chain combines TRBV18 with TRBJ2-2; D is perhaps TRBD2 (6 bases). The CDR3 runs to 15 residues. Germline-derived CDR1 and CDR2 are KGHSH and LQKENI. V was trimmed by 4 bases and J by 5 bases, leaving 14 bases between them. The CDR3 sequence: CASSLGAGRTGELFF. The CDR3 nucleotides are TGTGCCAGCTCACTCGGCGCAGGGAGGACCGGGGAGCTGTTTTTT.

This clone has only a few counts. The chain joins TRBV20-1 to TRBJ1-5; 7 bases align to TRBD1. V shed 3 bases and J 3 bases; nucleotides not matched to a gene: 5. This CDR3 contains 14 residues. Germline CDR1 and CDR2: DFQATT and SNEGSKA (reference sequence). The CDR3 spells CSASGDRDNQPQHF. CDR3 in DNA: TGCAGTGCTAGTGGAGACAGGGACAATCAGCCCCAGCATTTT.

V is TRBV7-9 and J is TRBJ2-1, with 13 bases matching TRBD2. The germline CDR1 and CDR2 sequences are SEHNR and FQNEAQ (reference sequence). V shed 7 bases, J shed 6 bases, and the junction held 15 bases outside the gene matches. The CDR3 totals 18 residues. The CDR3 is CASNLGLKGTSGVNEQFF. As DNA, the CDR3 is TGTGCCAGCAATCTAGGTCTGAAGGGGACTAGCGGGGTCAATGAGCAGTTCTTC.

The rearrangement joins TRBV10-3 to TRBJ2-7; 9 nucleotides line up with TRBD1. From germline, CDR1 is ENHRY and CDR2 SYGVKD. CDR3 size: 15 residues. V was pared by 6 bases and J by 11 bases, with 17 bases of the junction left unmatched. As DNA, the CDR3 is TGTGCCATCAGCGATGGACCGGGACAGGGTCCTAGGGAGTACTTC. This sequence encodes CAISDGPGQGPREYF.

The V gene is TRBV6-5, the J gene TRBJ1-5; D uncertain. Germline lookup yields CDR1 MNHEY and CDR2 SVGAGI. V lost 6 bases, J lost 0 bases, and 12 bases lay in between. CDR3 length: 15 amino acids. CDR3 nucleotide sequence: TGTGCCAGCAGATTACGAGTATATAGCAATCAGCCCCAGCATTTT. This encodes CASRLRVYSNQPQHF.

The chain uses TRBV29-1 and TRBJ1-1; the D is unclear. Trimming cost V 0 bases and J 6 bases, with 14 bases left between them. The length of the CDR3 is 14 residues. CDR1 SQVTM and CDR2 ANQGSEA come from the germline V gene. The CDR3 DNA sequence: TGCAGCGTTGAAGATGTGGCGGGTATCCCTGAAGCTTTCTTT. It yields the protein CSVEDVAGIPEAFF.